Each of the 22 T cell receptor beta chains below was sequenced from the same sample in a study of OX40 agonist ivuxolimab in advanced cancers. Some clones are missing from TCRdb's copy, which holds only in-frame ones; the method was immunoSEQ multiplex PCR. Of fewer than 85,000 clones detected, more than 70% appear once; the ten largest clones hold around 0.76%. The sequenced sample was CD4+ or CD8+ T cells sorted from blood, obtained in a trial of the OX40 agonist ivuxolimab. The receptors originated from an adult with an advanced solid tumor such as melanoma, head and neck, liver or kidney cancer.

CDR3 loop: CASSPDGAHGYGYTF. Here the CDR3 DNA reads TGTGCCAGCAGCCCGGACGGGGCGCATGGCTATGGCTACACCTTC. The gene calls are TRBV5-5 and TRBJ1-2; D possibly corresponds to TRBD1 (5 bases). Germline loops: CDR1 SGHKS, CDR2 YYEKEE (reference sequence). Trimming removed 4 bases at V and 4 bases at J, with 17 bases between. The CDR3 extends over 15 amino acids.

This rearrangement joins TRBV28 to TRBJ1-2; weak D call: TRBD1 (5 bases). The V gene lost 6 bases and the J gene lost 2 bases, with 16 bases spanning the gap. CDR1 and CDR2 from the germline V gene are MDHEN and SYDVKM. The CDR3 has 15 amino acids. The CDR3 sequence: CASSVMMGQNYGYTF. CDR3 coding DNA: TGTGCCAGCAGCGTGATGATGGGGCAAAACTATGGCTACACCTTC.

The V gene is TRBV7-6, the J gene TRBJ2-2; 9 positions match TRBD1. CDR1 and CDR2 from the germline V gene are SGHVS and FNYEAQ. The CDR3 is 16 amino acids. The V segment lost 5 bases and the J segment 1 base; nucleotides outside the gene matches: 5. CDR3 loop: CASSPRQGENTGELFF. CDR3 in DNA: TGTGCCAGCAGCCCGCGACAGGGGGAGAACACCGGGGAGCTGTTTTTT.

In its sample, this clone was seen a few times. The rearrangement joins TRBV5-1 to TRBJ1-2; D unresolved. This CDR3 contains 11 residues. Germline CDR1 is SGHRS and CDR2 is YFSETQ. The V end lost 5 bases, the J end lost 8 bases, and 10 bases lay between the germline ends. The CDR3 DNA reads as TGCGCCAGCAGTGATCTCGGGGGCTACACCTTC. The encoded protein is CASSDLGGYTF.

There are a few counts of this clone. The CDR3 protein is CASSRGGGTEAFF. The CDR3 DNA follows: TGTGCCAGCAGTAGGGGCGGGGGAACTGAAGCTTTCTTT. The chain is built from TRBV27 and TRBJ1-1, with D possibly being TRBD1 (5 bases). Germline CDR1 is MNHEY and CDR2 is SMNVEV (reference sequence). This CDR3 region has 13 residues. V lost 5 bases and J 5 bases, leaving 12 bases between the germline ends.

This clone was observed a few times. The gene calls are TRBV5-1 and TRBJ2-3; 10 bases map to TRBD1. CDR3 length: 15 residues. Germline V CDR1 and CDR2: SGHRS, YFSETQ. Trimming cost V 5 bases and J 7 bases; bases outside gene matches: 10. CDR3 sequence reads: CASSSPGQGMYTQYF. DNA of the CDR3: TGCGCCAGCAGTTCCCCGGGACAGGGGATGTATACGCAGTATTTT.

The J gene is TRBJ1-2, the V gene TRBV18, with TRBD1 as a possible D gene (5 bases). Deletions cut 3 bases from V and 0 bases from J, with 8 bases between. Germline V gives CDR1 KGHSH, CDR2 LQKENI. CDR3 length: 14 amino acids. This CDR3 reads CASSPEGSNYGYTF. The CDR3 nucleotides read TGTGCCAGCTCACCGGAGGGGTCTAACTATGGCTACACCTTC. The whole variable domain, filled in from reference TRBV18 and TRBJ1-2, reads NAGVMQNPRHLVRRRGQEARLRCSPMKGHSHVYWYRQLPEEGLKFMVYLQKENIIDESGMPKERFSAEFPKEGPSILRIQQVVRGDSAAYFCASSPEGSNYGYTFGSGTRLTVV.

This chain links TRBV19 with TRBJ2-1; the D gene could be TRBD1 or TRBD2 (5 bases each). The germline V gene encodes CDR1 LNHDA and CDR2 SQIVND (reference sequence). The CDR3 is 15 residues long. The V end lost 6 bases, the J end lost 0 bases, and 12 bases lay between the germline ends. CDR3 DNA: TGTGCCAGTAGAAAGGCAGGGAGCTCCTACAATGAGCAGTTCTTC. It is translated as CASRKAGSSYNEQFF.

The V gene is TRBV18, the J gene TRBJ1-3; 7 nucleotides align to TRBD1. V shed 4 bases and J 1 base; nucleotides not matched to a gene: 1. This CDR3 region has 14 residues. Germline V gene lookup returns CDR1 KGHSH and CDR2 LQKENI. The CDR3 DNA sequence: TGTGCCAGCTCACTGACAGGGTCTGGAAACACCATATATTTT. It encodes CASSLTGSGNTIYF.

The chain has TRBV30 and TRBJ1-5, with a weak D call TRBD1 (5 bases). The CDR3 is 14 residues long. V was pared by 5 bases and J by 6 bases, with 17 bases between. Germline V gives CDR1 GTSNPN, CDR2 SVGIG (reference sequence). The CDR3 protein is CAWGFERGAQPQHF. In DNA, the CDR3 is TGTGCCTGGGGGTTCGAGAGGGGAGCTCAGCCCCAGCATTTT.

DNA for the CDR3: TGTGCCAGCAGCTTAGGGGGGACAGTGAACACCGGGGAGCTGTTTTTT. Amino acid sequence: CASSLGGTVNTGELFF. This chain links TRBV7-2 with TRBJ2-2, with 7 bases that match TRBD1. V was clipped by 1 base and J by 1 base; unmatched bases: 3. This CDR3 has 16 amino acids. The germline V gene has CDR1 SGHTA and CDR2 FQGNSA. The variable domain in full, completed from reference TRBV7-2 and TRBJ2-2, reads GAGVSQSPSNKVTEKGKDVELRCDPISGHTALYWYRQSLGQGLEFLIYFQGNSAPDKSGLPSDRFSAERTGGSVSTLTIQRTQQEDSAVYLCASSLGGTVNTGELFFGEGSRLTVL.

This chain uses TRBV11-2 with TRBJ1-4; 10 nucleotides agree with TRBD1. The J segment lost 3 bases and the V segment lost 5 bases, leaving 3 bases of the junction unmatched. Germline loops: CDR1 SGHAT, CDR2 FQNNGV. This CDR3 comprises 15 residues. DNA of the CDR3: TGTGCCAGCAGCGATGGACAGGGGGCTAATGAAAAACTGTTTTTT. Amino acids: CASSDGQGANEKLFF.

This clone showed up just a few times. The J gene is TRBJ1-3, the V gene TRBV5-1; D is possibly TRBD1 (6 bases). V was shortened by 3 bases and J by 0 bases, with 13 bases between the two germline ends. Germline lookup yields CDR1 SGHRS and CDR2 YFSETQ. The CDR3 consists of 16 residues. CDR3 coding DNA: TGCGCCAGCAGCTGGGGGCTGGGGAGCTCTGGAAACACCATATATTTT. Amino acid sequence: CASSWGLGSSGNTIYF.

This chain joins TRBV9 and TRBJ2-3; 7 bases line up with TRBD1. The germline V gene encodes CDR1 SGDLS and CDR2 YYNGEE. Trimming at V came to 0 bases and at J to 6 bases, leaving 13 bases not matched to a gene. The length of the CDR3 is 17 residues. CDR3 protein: CASSVGVGDSRLDTQYF. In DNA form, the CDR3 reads TGTGCCAGCAGCGTAGGTGTGGGGGACAGTCGATTGGATACGCAGTATTTT.

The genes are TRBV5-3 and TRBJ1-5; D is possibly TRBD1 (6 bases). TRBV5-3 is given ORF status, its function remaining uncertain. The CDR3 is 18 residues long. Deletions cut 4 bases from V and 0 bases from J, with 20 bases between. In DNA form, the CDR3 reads TGTGCCAGAAGCCTCTGGTTGAACAGGGAATATAGCAATCAGCCCCAGCATTTT. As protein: CARSLWLNREYSNQPQHF.

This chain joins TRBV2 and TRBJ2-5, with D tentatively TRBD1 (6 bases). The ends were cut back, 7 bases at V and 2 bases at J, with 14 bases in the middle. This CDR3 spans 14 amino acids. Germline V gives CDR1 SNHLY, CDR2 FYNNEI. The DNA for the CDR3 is TGTGCCAGCACCTTTGGGACACAACAAGAGACCCAGTACTTC. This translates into CASTFGTQQETQYF. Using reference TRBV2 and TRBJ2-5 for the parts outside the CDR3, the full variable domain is EPEVTQTPSHQVTQMGQEVILRCVPISNHLYFYWYRQILGQKVEFLVSFYNNEISEKSEIFDDQFSVERPDGSNFTLKIRSTKLEDSAMYFCASTFGTQQETQYFGPGTRLLVL.

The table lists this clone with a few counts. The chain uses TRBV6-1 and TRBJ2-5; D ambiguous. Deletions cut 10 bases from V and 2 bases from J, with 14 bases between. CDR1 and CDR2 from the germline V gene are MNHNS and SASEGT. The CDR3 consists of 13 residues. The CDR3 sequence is CATLKNSQETQYF. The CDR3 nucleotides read TGTGCCACCCTCAAGAACAGTCAAGAGACCCAGTACTTC.

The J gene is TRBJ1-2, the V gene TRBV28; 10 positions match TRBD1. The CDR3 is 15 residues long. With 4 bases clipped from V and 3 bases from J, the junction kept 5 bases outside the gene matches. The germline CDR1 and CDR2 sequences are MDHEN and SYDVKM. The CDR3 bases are TGTGCCAGCAGTTCCCCGACAGGGGGCGACTATGGCTACACCTTC. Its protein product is CASSSPTGGDYGYTF.

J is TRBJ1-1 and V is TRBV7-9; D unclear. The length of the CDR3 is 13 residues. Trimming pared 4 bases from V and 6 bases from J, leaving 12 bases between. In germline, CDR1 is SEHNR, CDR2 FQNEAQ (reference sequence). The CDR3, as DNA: TGTGCCAGCAGCTCAACCGGCTGGGCTGAAGCTTTCTTT. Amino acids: CASSSTGWAEAFF.

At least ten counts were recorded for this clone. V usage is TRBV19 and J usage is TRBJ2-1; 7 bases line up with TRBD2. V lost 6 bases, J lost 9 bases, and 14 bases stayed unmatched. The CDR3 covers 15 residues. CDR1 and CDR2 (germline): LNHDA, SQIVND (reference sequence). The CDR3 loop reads CASRRLGGSSGEQFF. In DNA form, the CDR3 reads TGTGCCAGTAGGCGTTTGGGCGGGAGCAGCGGTGAGCAGTTCTTC.

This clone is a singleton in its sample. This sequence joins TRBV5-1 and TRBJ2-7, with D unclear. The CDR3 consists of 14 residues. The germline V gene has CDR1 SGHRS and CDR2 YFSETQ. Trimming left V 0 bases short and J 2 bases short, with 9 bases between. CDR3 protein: CASSLEAAPYEQYF. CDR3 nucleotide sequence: TGCGCCAGCAGCTTGGAGGCGGCCCCCTACGAGCAGTACTTC.

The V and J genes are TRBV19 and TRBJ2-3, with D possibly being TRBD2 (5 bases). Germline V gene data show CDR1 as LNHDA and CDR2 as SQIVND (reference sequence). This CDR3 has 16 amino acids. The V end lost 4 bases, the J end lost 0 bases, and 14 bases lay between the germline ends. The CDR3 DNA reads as TGTGCCAGTAGTACCCCCGGGGTCCTTAGCACAGATACGCAGTATTTT. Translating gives CASSTPGVLSTDTQYF.